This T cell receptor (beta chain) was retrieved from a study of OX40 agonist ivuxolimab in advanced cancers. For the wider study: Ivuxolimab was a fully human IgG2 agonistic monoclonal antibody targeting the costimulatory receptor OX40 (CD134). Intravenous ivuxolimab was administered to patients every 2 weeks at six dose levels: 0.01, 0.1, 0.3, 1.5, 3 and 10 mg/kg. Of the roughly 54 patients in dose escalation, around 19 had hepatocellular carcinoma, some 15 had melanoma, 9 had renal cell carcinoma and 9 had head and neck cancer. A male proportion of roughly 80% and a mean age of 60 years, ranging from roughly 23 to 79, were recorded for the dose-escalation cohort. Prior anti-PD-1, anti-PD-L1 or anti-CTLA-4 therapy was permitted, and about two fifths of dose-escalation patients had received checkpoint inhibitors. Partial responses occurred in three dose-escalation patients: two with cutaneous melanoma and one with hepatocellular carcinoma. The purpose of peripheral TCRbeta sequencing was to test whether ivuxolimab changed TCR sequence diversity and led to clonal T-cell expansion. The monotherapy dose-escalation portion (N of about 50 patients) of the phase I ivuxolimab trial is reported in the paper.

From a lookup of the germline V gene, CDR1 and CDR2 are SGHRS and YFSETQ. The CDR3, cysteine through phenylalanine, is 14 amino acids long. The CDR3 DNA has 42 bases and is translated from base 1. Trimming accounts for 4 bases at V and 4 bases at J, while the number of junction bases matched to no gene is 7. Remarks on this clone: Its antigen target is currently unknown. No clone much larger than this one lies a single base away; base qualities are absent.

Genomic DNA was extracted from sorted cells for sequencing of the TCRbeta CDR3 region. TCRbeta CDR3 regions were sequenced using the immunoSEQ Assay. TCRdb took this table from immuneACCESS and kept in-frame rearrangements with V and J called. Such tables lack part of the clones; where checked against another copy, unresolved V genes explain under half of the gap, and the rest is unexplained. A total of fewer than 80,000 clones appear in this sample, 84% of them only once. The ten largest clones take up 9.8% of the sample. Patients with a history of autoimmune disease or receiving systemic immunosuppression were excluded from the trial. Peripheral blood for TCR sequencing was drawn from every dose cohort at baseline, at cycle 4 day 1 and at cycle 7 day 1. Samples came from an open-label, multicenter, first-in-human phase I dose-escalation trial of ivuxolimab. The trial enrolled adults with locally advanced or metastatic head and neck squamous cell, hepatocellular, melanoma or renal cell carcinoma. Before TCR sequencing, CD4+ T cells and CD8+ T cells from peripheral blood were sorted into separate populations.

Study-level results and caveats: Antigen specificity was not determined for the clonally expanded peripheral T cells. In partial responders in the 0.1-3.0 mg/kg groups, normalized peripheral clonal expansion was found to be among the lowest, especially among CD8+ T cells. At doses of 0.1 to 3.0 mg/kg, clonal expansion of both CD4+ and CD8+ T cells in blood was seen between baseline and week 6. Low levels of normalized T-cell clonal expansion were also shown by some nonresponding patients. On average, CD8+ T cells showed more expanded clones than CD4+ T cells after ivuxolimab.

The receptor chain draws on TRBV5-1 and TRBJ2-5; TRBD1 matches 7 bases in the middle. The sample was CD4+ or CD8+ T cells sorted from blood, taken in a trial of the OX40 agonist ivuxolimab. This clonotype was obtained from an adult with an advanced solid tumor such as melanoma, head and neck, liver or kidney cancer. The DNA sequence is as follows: TGCGCCAGCAGCACGACAGGGACCGGAGAGACCCAGTACTTC. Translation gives CASSTTGTGETQYF.